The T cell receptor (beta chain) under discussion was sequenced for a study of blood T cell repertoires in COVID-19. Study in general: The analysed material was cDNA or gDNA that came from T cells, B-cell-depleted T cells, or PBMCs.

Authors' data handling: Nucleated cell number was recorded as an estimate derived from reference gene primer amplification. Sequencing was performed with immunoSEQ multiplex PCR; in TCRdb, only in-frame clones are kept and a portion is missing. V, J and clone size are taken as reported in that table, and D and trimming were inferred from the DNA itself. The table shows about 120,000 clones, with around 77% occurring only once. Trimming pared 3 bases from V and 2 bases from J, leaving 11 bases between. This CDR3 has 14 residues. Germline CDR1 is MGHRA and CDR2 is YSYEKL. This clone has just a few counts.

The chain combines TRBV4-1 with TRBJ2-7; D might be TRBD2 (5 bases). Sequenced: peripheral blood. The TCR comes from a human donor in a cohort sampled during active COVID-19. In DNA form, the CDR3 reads TGCGCCAGCAGCCATTTACTAGGAACCTACGAGCAGTACTTC. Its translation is CASSHLLGTYEQYF.